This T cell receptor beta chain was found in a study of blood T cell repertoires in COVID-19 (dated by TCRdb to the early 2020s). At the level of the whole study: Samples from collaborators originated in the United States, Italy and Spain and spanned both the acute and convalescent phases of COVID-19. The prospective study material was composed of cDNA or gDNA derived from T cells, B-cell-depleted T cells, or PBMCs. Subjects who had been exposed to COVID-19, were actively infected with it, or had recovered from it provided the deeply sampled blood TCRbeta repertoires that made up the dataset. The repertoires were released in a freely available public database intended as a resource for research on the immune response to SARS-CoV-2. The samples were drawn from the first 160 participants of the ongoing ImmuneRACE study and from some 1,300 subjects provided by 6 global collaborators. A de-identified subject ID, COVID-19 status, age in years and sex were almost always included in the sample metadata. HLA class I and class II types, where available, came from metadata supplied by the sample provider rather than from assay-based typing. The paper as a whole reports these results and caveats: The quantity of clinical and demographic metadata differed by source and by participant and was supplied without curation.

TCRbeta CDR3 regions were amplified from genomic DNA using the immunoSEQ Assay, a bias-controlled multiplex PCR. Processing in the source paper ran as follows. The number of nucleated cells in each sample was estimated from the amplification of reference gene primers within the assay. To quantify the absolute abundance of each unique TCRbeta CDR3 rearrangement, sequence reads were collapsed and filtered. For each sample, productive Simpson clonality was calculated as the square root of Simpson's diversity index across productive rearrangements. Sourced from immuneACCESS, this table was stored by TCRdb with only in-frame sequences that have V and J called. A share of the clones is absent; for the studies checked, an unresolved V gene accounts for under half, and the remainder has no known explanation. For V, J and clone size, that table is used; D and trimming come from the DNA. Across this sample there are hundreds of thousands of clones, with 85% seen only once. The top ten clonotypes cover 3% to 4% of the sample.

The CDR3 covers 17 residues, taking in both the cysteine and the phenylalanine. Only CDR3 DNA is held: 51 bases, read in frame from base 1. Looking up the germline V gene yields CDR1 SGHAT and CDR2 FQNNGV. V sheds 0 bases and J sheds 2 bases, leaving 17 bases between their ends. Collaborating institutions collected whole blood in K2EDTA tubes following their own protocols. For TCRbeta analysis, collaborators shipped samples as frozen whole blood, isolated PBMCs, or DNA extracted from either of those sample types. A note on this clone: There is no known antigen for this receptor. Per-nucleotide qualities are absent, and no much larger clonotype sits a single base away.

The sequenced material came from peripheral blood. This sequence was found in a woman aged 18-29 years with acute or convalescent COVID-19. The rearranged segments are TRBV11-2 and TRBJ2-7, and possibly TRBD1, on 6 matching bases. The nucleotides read TGTGCCAGCAGCTTAGATGGGGGACATTCCGGTCCCTACGAGCAGTACTTC. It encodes CASSLDGGHSGPYEQYF.